This T cell receptor (beta chain) was recorded in a study of pediatric ulcerative colitis. General observations from the study: Blood-rectal clonal overlap within each person was significantly higher in ulcerative colitis patients than controls. Two rectal CDR3 clonotypes occurred in all ulcerative colitis patients.

The CDR3 has 14 residues. Germline CDR1 reads LGHNA; CDR2 reads YNFKEQ. Trimming took 4 bases from V and 6 from J, leaving 15 bases between them. Assay: immunoSEQ multiplex PCR; the TCRdb copy retains only in-frame clones and omits some. Here the sample spans 30,000 to 35,000 clones, roughly three quarters being singletons. One to two pinch biopsies were taken from the rectum during colonoscopy. Ulcerative colitis patients received no immunosuppressive medication before the diagnostic colonoscopy. This clone was detected a few times. The antigen remains unidentified. The gene calls are TRBV4-2 and TRBJ1-1; D may be TRBD1 (5 bases). Sequences were obtained from gut tissue. This clonotype was sampled from a boy under 18 with mild ulcerative colitis. Here the CDR3 DNA reads TGTGCCAGCAGCCCGTCAGGGACGTGGGCTGAAGCTTTCTTT. This encodes CASSPSGTWAEAFF.